This is a list of T cell receptor beta chains from one sample in a study of blood T cell repertoires in COVID-19. The table came from immunoSEQ multiplex PCR; TCRdb's copy has only in-frame clones and leaves some out. Of some 42,000 clones listed, about 85% were seen once; the top ten hold 9.5% to 15%. The sequenced sample consisted of peripheral blood. These receptors were taken from a human donor in a cohort sampled during active COVID-19. Each CDR3 is given with its conserved first and last residue. A D gene is named only where the DNA matches it firmly. Clone size is shown for a subset of rows, as once, few, many or a class of expanded clone.

clone size: .
V gene: TRBV6-5
D gene: TRBD1
J gene: TRBJ2-7
CDR3 protein: CASTPGTGSYEQYF
CDR3 DNA: TGTGCCAGCACCCCCGGGACAGGGAGCTACGAGCAGTACTTC

clone size: .
V gene: TRBV6-5
D gene: .
J gene: TRBJ1-6
CDR3 protein: CASKQDRWGDSPLHF
CDR3 DNA: TGTGCCAGCAAACAAGACCGATGGGGGGATTCACCCCTCCACTTT

clone size: .
V gene: TRBV15
D gene: .
J gene: TRBJ2-1
CDR3 protein: CATSSRTVDEQFF
CDR3 DNA: TGTGCCACCAGCAGCAGGACAGTGGATGAGCAGTTCTTC

clone size: .
V gene: TRBV6-1
D gene: .
J gene: TRBJ1-5
CDR3 protein: CASSEISVNQPQHF
CDR3 DNA: TGTGCCAGCAGTGAAATTTCAGTGAATCAGCCCCAGCATTTT

clone size: .
V gene: TRBV6-6
D gene: TRBD1
J gene: TRBJ2-3
CDR3 protein: CASSYPTGGTQYF
CDR3 DNA: TGTGCCAGCAGTTATCCGACAGGGGGCACGCAGTATTTT

clone size: .
V gene: TRBV19
D gene: TRBD1
J gene: TRBJ2-7
CDR3 protein: CASSIDRTGGSYEQYF
CDR3 DNA: TGTGCCAGTAGTATAGACCGGACAGGGGGTTCCTACGAGCAGTACTTC

clone size: .
V gene: TRBV3-1/TRBV3-2
D gene: .
J gene: TRBJ2-6
CDR3 protein: CASSQDFGGADLSGANVLTF
CDR3 DNA: TGTGCCAGCAGCCAAGATTTTGGGGGGGCAGACCTCTCTGGGGCCAACGTCCTGACTTTC

clone size: .
V gene: TRBV5-1
D gene: TRBD2
J gene: TRBJ2-5
CDR3 protein: CASSSGTSGGGPVRETQYF
CDR3 DNA: TGCGCCAGCAGCTCCGGGACTAGCGGGGGGGGACCGGTCCGAGAGACCCAGTACTTC

clone size: .
V gene: TRBV27
D gene: TRBD1
J gene: TRBJ1-4
CDR3 protein: CASSLGTGSSEKLFF
CDR3 DNA: TGTGCCAGCAGTTTAGGGACAGGGAGTAGCGAAAAACTGTTTTTT

clone size: .
V gene: TRBV6-5
D gene: TRBD2
J gene: TRBJ2-1
CDR3 protein: CASSPSGGAYNEQFF
CDR3 DNA: TGTGCCAGCAGTCCTAGCGGGGGGGCCTACAATGAGCAGTTCTTC

clone size: .
V gene: TRBV7-2
D gene: .
J gene: TRBJ1-3
CDR3 protein: CASSSGGSGNTIYF
CDR3 DNA: TGTGCCAGCAGCTCGGGGGGCTCTGGAAACACCATATATTTT

clone size: .
V gene: TRBV5-5
D gene: .
J gene: TRBJ1-4
CDR3 protein: CASSKDRSTNEKLFF
CDR3 DNA: TGTGCCAGCAGCAAAGACAGATCAACTAATGAAAAACTGTTTTTT

clone size: .
V gene: TRBV18
D gene: .
J gene: TRBJ1-1
CDR3 protein: CASSPGSTGGGTEAFF
CDR3 DNA: TGTGCCAGCTCTCCCGGGAGCACCGGCGGGGGAACTGAAGCTTTCTTT

clone size: .
V gene: TRBV5-4
D gene: .
J gene: TRBJ2-3
CDR3 protein: CASSLVRGGGTDTQYF
CDR3 DNA: TGTGCCAGCAGCCTTGTTAGGGGGGGCGGTACAGATACGCAGTATTTT

clone size: .
V gene: TRBV7-9
D gene: .
J gene: TRBJ2-5
CDR3 protein: CASSFGEETQYF
CDR3 DNA: TGTGCCAGCAGCTTCGGGGAAGAGACCCAGTACTTC

clone size: .
V gene: TRBV5-5
D gene: .
J gene: TRBJ1-1
CDR3 protein: CASSLAGSLNTEAFF
CDR3 DNA: TGTGCCAGCAGCTTGGCCGGGAGCTTGAACACTGAAGCTTTCTTT

clone size: .
V gene: TRBV7-9
D gene: .
J gene: TRBJ1-1
CDR3 protein: CASSLGGSEAFF
CDR3 DNA: TGTGCCAGCAGCTTAGGAGGGTCCGAAGCTTTCTTT

clone size: .
V gene: TRBV28
D gene: .
J gene: TRBJ2-5
CDR3 protein: CATQGNQETQYF
CDR3 DNA: TGTGCCACCCAGGGGAACCAAGAGACCCAGTACTTC

clone size: .
V gene: TRBV28
D gene: .
J gene: TRBJ2-1
CDR3 protein: CASIHPSYNEQFF
CDR3 DNA: TGTGCCAGCATCCACCCCAGCTACAATGAGCAGTTCTTC

clone size: few
V gene: TRBV27
D gene: .
J gene: TRBJ1-1
CDR3 protein: CASSLSPGMNTEAFF
CDR3 DNA: TGTGCCAGCAGTTTATCGCCTGGCATGAACACTGAAGCTTTCTTT

clone size: few
V gene: TRBV3-1/TRBV3-2
D gene: TRBD1
J gene: TRBJ2-4
CDR3 protein: CASSPTGVKNIQYF
CDR3 DNA: TGTGCCAGCAGCCCGACAGGGGTCAAAAACATTCAGTACTTC

clone size: .
V gene: TRBV5-1
D gene: TRBD1
J gene: TRBJ2-7
CDR3 protein: CASSLDGTGIYEQYF
CDR3 DNA: TGCGCCAGCAGCTTGGATGGGACAGGGATTTACGAGCAGTACTTC

clone size: .
V gene: TRBV4-1
D gene: TRBD1
J gene: TRBJ2-7
CDR3 protein: CASSQVGTAAYEQYF
CDR3 DNA: TGCGCCAGCAGCCAAGTAGGGACAGCAGCCTACGAGCAGTACTTC

clone size: .
V gene: TRBV5-3
D gene: .
J gene: TRBJ2-2
CDR3 protein: CARSLEAHTIHRGAVF
CDR3 DNA: TGTGCCAGAAGCTTGGAGGCCCACACCATCCACCGGGGAGCTGTTTTT

clone size: .
V gene: TRBV5-1
D gene: TRBD1
J gene: TRBJ2-5
CDR3 protein: CASSSVQGLGETQYF
CDR3 DNA: TGCGCCAGCAGCTCCGTACAGGGGCTAGGAGAGACCCAGTACTTC

clone size: .
V gene: TRBV28
D gene: TRBD1
J gene: TRBJ1-5
CDR3 protein: CASTPEGAGRNQPQHF
CDR3 DNA: TGTGCCAGCACCCCCGAGGGGGCGGGACGCAATCAGCCCCAGCATTTT

clone size: once
V gene: TRBV16
D gene: TRBD1
J gene: TRBJ2-3
CDR3 protein: CASSQFATGADTQYF
CDR3 DNA: TGTGCCAGCAGCCAATTTGCCACAGGGGCAGATACGCAGTATTTT

clone size: .
V gene: TRBV7-6
D gene: TRBD1
J gene: TRBJ2-2
CDR3 protein: CASSRRYRGPGELFF
CDR3 DNA: TGTGCCAGCAGCCGCCGCTACAGGGGGCCCGGGGAGCTGTTTTTT

clone size: many
V gene: TRBV4-2
D gene: .
J gene: TRBJ1-1
CDR3 protein: CASSQLISGDPPGTEAFF
CDR3 DNA: TGTGCCAGCAGCCAACTTATCTCAGGGGACCCCCCCGGCACTGAAGCTTTCTTT

clone size: .
V gene: TRBV5-5
D gene: TRBD1
J gene: TRBJ1-1
CDR3 protein: CASSLSFGTDLNTEAFF
CDR3 DNA: TGTGCCAGCAGCTTGTCGTTCGGGACAGACCTAAACACTGAAGCTTTCTTT

clone size: .
V gene: TRBV2
D gene: .
J gene: TRBJ1-1
CDR3 protein: CASTREGNTEAFF
CDR3 DNA: TGTGCCAGCACTCGGGAAGGGAACACTGAAGCTTTCTTT

clone size: .
V gene: TRBV2
D gene: TRBD1
J gene: TRBJ1-4
CDR3 protein: CASSEGQNNEKLFF
CDR3 DNA: TGTGCCAGCAGTGAGGGACAGAATAATGAAAAACTGTTTTTT

clone size: .
V gene: TRBV6-5
D gene: .
J gene: TRBJ1-2
CDR3 protein: CASSYSTQGYGYTF
CDR3 DNA: TGTGCCAGCAGTTACTCAACTCAGGGGTATGGCTACACCTTC

clone size: .
V gene: TRBV19
D gene: .
J gene: TRBJ2-1
CDR3 protein: CASSIRTRVGDEQFF
CDR3 DNA: TGTGCCAGTAGTATAAGGACAAGAGTGGGCGATGAGCAGTTCTTC

clone size: .
V gene: TRBV15
D gene: TRBD1
J gene: TRBJ2-6
CDR3 protein: CATSRRTGVGNVLTF
CDR3 DNA: TGTGCCACCAGCAGAAGGACAGGGGTAGGCAACGTCCTGACTTTC

clone size: .
V gene: TRBV2
D gene: .
J gene: TRBJ1-1
CDR3 protein: CASSQDSNTEAFF
CDR3 DNA: TGTGCCAGCAGCCAGGACAGTAACACTGAAGCTTTCTTT

clone size: .
V gene: TRBV5-1
D gene: .
J gene: TRBJ2-7
CDR3 protein: CASSGQGGTYEQYF
CDR3 DNA: TGCGCCAGCAGCGGGCAAGGAGGGACCTACGAGCAGTACTTC

clone size: .
V gene: TRBV7-2
D gene: TRBD2
J gene: TRBJ2-2
CDR3 protein: CASSFKLAGGTGELFF
CDR3 DNA: TGTGCCAGCAGCTTCAAACTAGCGGGGGGTACCGGGGAGCTGTTTTTT

clone size: .
V gene: TRBV4-3
D gene: TRBD2
J gene: TRBJ2-1
CDR3 protein: CASSQSLGLAGSEQFF
CDR3 DNA: TGCGCCAGCAGCCAGTCCCTGGGACTAGCGGGATCTGAGCAGTTCTTC

clone size: few
V gene: TRBV5-4
D gene: TRBD1
J gene: TRBJ1-1
CDR3 protein: CASSFAKRTGVTEAFF
CDR3 DNA: TGTGCCAGCAGCTTCGCTAAAAGAACAGGGGTAACTGAAGCTTTCTTT

clone size: .
V gene: TRBV2
D gene: TRBD1
J gene: TRBJ1-6
CDR3 protein: CASSVNRGLDNSPLHF
CDR3 DNA: TGTGCCAGCAGTGTTAACAGGGGGCTAGATAATTCACCCCTCCACTTT

clone size: few
V gene: TRBV3-1/TRBV3-2
D gene: .
J gene: TRBJ2-4
CDR3 protein: CASSQDLRASPYF
CDR3 DNA: TGTGCCAGCAGCCAAGATCTCAGGGCCTCCCCGTACTTC

clone size: .
V gene: TRBV6-5
D gene: .
J gene: TRBJ1-6
CDR3 protein: CASSPGVNSPLHF
CDR3 DNA: TGTGCCAGCAGCCCGGGTGTCAATTCACCCCTCCACTTT

clone size: .
V gene: TRBV4-2
D gene: TRBD2
J gene: TRBJ2-7
CDR3 protein: CASSLTTSGDYEQYF
CDR3 DNA: TGTGCCAGCAGCCTCACGACTAGCGGGGACTACGAGCAGTACTTC

clone size: .
V gene: TRBV7-2
D gene: .
J gene: TRBJ1-4
CDR3 protein: CASSLGSGTNEKLFF
CDR3 DNA: TGTGCCAGCAGCTTAGGGAGCGGGACTAATGAAAAACTGTTTTTT

clone size: .
V gene: TRBV5-4
D gene: TRBD2
J gene: TRBJ2-7
CDR3 protein: CASSLDGGVGYEQYF
CDR3 DNA: TGTGCCAGCAGCTTGGACGGGGGGGTTGGCTACGAGCAGTACTTC

clone size: .
V gene: TRBV7-9
D gene: TRBD1
J gene: TRBJ1-2
CDR3 protein: CASSFQGASYGYTF
CDR3 DNA: TGTGCCAGCAGCTTCCAGGGGGCAAGTTATGGCTACACCTTC

clone size: .
V gene: TRBV4-1
D gene: TRBD1
J gene: TRBJ1-1
CDR3 protein: CASSQSWGTGPNTEAFF
CDR3 DNA: TGCGCCAGCAGCCAAAGCTGGGGGACAGGTCCGAACACTGAAGCTTTCTTT

clone size: .
V gene: TRBV2
D gene: .
J gene: TRBJ1-5
CDR3 protein: CASARGGPQHF
CDR3 DNA: TGTGCCAGCGCCAGAGGGGGTCCCCAGCATTTT

clone size: .
V gene: TRBV9
D gene: .
J gene: TRBJ2-7
CDR3 protein: CASSVVPGDLYEQYF
CDR3 DNA: TGTGCCAGCAGCGTAGTTCCAGGGGACCTATACGAGCAGTACTTC

clone size: .
V gene: TRBV7-2
D gene: TRBD2
J gene: TRBJ2-3
CDR3 protein: CASSSSSGYSTDTQYF
CDR3 DNA: TGTGCCAGCAGCTCGTCTAGCGGATACAGCACAGATACGCAGTATTTT

clone size: .
V gene: TRBV4-1
D gene: TRBD2
J gene: TRBJ2-4
CDR3 protein: CASSQGSGGRSKNIQYF
CDR3 DNA: TGCGCCAGCAGCCAAGGGAGCGGGGGGAGGTCCAAAAACATTCAGTACTTC

clone size: .
V gene: TRBV6-6
D gene: .
J gene: TRBJ1-1
CDR3 protein: CASRQTGDAFF
CDR3 DNA: TGTGCCAGCAGACAAACAGGAGACGCTTTCTTT

clone size: .
V gene: TRBV7-2
D gene: .
J gene: TRBJ2-7
CDR3 protein: CASSLNGGNEQYF
CDR3 DNA: TGTGCCAGCAGCCTTAACGGGGGAAACGAGCAGTACTTC

clone size: .
V gene: TRBV6-5
D gene: .
J gene: TRBJ2-3
CDR3 protein: CASGSGLTDTQYF
CDR3 DNA: TGTGCCAGCGGATCAGGGCTCACAGATACGCAGTATTTT

clone size: .
V gene: TRBV4-2
D gene: TRBD1
J gene: TRBJ1-2
CDR3 protein: CASSARDRGDYGYTF
CDR3 DNA: TGTGCCAGCAGCGCCCGGGACAGGGGGGACTATGGCTACACCTTC

clone size: .
V gene: TRBV3-1/TRBV3-2
D gene: TRBD2
J gene: TRBJ2-1
CDR3 protein: CASSLTSGASYNEQFF
CDR3 DNA: TGTGCCAGCAGCCTCACTAGCGGGGCCAGCTACAATGAGCAGTTCTTC

clone size: .
V gene: TRBV15
D gene: TRBD2
J gene: TRBJ2-1
CDR3 protein: CATSSRTSGGAGDEQFF
CDR3 DNA: TGTGCCACCAGCAGCCGGACTAGCGGGGGGGCCGGCGATGAGCAGTTCTTC